These 24 T cell receptor beta chains share one sample of origin, sequenced in a study of T cells in narcolepsy. TCRdb's copy holds only in-frame clones and misses some; the assay was immunoSEQ multiplex PCR. The repertoire includes around 30,000 clones, around 80% of them detected once, and 1.2% sits in the top ten. Sequencing was carried out using CD45RA- memory CD4+ T cells from PBMCs. These receptors were collected from a human donor with narcolepsy.

This clone was picked up one time. The rearrangement joins TRBV9 to TRBJ2-1; 10 bases match TRBD2. Germline V gene lookup returns CDR1 SGDLS and CDR2 YYNGEE. V lost 0 bases, J lost 6 bases, and 6 bases stayed unmatched. The CDR3 extends over 16 amino acids. CDR3 residues: CASSVGLAGVSNEQFF. CDR3 nucleotides: TGTGCCAGCAGCGTAGGGCTAGCGGGAGTGTCCAATGAGCAGTTCTTC. Based on the CDR3 plus reference TRBV9 and TRBJ2-1, the full variable domain is DSGVTQTPKHLITATGQRVTLRCSPRSGDLSVYWYQQSLDQGLQFLIQYYNGEERAKGNILERFSAQQFPDLHSELNLSSLELGDSALYFCASSVGLAGVSNEQFFGPGTRLTVL.

The chain combines TRBV19 with TRBJ2-2, with D possibly TRBD1 on 5 matching bases. Germline CDR1 and CDR2: LNHDA and SQIVND (reference sequence). Trimming took 1 base from V and 0 from J, leaving 9 bases between them. CDR3 length: 16 residues. The CDR3 DNA sequence: TGTGCCAGTAGTATAGGGGGCGGCGCGAACACCGGGGAGCTGTTTTTT. It codes for CASSIGGGANTGELFF.

This clone has just a few counts. The chain carries TRBV11-2 and TRBJ2-5, with a possible D match to TRBD2 (5 bases). V was pared by 2 bases and J by 5 bases, with 6 bases between. Germline V gives CDR1 SGHAT, CDR2 FQNNGV. CDR3 length: 12 amino acids. The DNA of the CDR3 is TGTGCCAGCAGCTTATCGGGGGAGACCCAGTACTTC. Translation gives CASSLSGETQYF.

This rearrangement joins TRBV9 to TRBJ2-5; 7 nucleotides match TRBD1. The CDR3 consists of 16 residues. Per germline, CDR1 SGDLS and CDR2 YYNGEE. Losses at the gene ends were 0 bases for V and 2 bases for J; bases not matched to a gene: 7. CDR3 region: CASSVGQGVGQETQYF. The CDR3, as DNA: TGTGCCAGCAGCGTAGGTCAGGGGGTGGGACAAGAGACCCAGTACTTC.

On this clone itself: This same CDR3 is encoded by further DNA sequences in the sample. The rearrangement uses TRBV28 and TRBJ1-1; possible D gene TRBD1, 6 bases. The CDR3 totals 12 residues. V dropped 6 bases and J dropped 5 bases, with 10 bases sitting between them. Germline lookup yields CDR1 MDHEN and CDR2 SYDVKM. The CDR3 region has the DNA TGTGCCAGCAGGTCAGGGGTTACTGAAGCTTTCTTT. It yields the protein CASRSGVTEAFF.

This clone has only a few counts. V is TRBV19 and J is TRBJ2-7; 9 bases fit TRBD1. There are 14 residues in the CDR3. The V segment lost 7 bases and the J segment 6 bases; nucleotides outside the gene matches: 10. The germline V gene has CDR1 LNHDA and CDR2 SQIVND (reference sequence). CDR3 sequence (DNA): TGTGCCAGTAAGAGTGGGACAGGGTTCCGCGAGCAGTACTTC. Translation: CASKSGTGFREQYF.

The rearrangement joins TRBV2 to TRBJ2-7, with a tentative D call TRBD2 (5 bases). With 1 base removed from V and 1 base from J, the gap between germline ends came to 17 bases. Germline V CDR1 and CDR2: SNHLY, FYNNEI. The CDR3 extends over 17 amino acids. The CDR3 DNA reads as TGTGCCAGCAGTGAAGTAATGACTACCCTGATTTCCTACGAGCAGTACTTC. Encoded protein: CASSEVMTTLISYEQYF.

By proportion, this clone is medium-sized. This sequence joins TRBV7-8 and TRBJ1-5; D ambiguous. Trimming pared 6 bases from V and 4 bases from J, leaving 10 bases between. This CDR3 has 13 residues. Looked up from germline, CDR1 is SGHVS and CDR2 is FQNEAQ. CDR3: CASSGGANQPQHF. The DNA for the CDR3 is TGTGCCAGCAGTGGAGGAGCAAATCAGCCCCAGCATTTT.

The J gene is TRBJ1-6, the V gene TRBV27; 7 nucleotides align to TRBD1. V trimming: 4 bases; J trimming: 0 bases; junction bases outside the gene matches: 15. The germline V gene has CDR1 MNHEY and CDR2 SMNVEV (reference sequence). This CDR3 is 20 amino acids long. The CDR3 region is CASSYRDSSWDPSYNSPLHF. CDR3 nucleotides: TGTGCCAGCAGTTATAGGGACAGTTCGTGGGACCCCTCCTATAATTCACCCCTCCACTTT.

The chain combines TRBV7-9 with TRBJ2-1, with no clear D. The CDR3 runs 14 residues. The germline V and J ends were trimmed by 1 base and 5 bases, with 9 bases remaining between them. Germline CDR1 SEHNR, CDR2 FQNEAQ (reference sequence). The CDR3 DNA sequence: TGTGCCAGCAGCTTAGAATCACAGAACAATGAGCAGTTCTTC. This sequence encodes CASSLESQNNEQFF.

The gene calls are TRBV9 and TRBJ1-2; the D is unclear. The ends were cut back, 1 base at V and 6 bases at J, with 16 bases in the middle. The CDR3 has 15 residues. The germline gives CDR1 SGDLS, CDR2 YYNGEE. The CDR3 here is CASSVIPQAYDGYTF. DNA for the CDR3: TGTGCCAGCAGCGTAATTCCGCAGGCCTATGATGGCTACACCTTC.

The V and J genes are TRBV10-1 and TRBJ2-3, with TRBD2 identical over 7 bases. The germline V gene encodes CDR1 WNHNN and CDR2 SYGVQD (reference sequence). The CDR3 has 18 residues. Trimming removed 6 bases from V and 0 bases from J; junction bases left unmatched: 15. CDR3 nucleotide sequence: TGCGCCAGCAGGGTGAGGGGACTATTGCCAACTAGCACAGATACGCAGTATTTT. This sequence encodes CASRVRGLLPTSTDTQYF.

Only one count was recorded for this clone. J is TRBJ2-5 and V is TRBV6-1; D is unresolved. The V gene's germline CDR1 is MNHNS and CDR2 SASEGT. The V gene lost 7 bases and the J gene lost 0 bases, with 9 bases spanning the gap. The CDR3 is made up of 13 amino acids. CDR3 bases: TGTGCCAGCATGGACGGAAACCAAGAGACCCAGTACTTC. It translates to CASMDGNQETQYF.

The J gene is TRBJ2-3, the V gene TRBV29-1; 14 bases are shared with TRBD2. The germline V gene encodes CDR1 SQVTM and CDR2 ANQGSEA. This CDR3 spans 15 amino acids. Losses at the gene ends were 6 bases for V and 9 bases for J; bases not matched to a gene: 11. Here the CDR3 reads CSVAGTSGSRVTQYF. The CDR3 nucleotides read TGCAGCGTGGCCGGGACTAGCGGGAGTAGGGTGACGCAGTATTTT.

This rearrangement joins TRBV5-4 to TRBJ1-2; maybe TRBD1 (6 bases). V was pared by 4 bases and J by 6 bases, with 19 bases between. This CDR3 is built from 15 residues. From germline, CDR1 is SGHNT and CDR2 YYREEE (reference sequence). CDR3 in DNA: TGTGCCAGCAGCCGGGCTACAGGGATTGATGATGGCTACACCTTC. Amino acids: CASSRATGIDDGYTF. Supplemented by reference TRBV5-4 and TRBJ1-2, the full variable domain reads ETGVTQSPTHLIKTRGQQVTLRCSSQSGHNTVSWYQQALGQGPQFIFQYYREEENGRGNFPPRFSGLQFPNYSSELNVNALELDDSALYLCASSRATGIDDGYTFGSGTRLTVV.

The chain combines TRBV13 with TRBJ1-4, with a possible D match to TRBD1 (5 bases). CDR3 length: 14 amino acids. Trimming shortened V by 4 bases and J by 3 bases, and 9 bases separated the two germline ends. CDR1 is PRHDT and CDR2 is FYEKMQ in the germline V gene (reference sequence). The DNA for the CDR3 is TGTGCCAGCAGCTGGGGGACTTCTAATGAAAAACTGTTTTTT. Its translation is CASSWGTSNEKLFF.

CDR3 sequence: CASSPTGTSATGELFF. CDR3 nucleotides: TGCGCCAGCAGCCCGACGGGGACTAGCGCCACCGGGGAGCTGTTTTTT. This chain uses TRBV5-1 with TRBJ2-2; 10 bases agree with TRBD2. This CDR3 has 16 residues. CDR1 is SGHRS, CDR2 YFSETQ, per germline. After removal of 4 bases from V and 4 bases from J, the junction contained 7 bases not matched to a gene.

V gene TRBV15 combines with J gene TRBJ2-3; 9 bases match TRBD2. V gave up 5 bases and J gave up 0 bases; unmatched junction bases: 9. This CDR3 is 17 amino acids long. From germline, CDR1 is LNHNV and CDR2 YYDKDF (reference sequence). CDR3 DNA sequence: TGTGCCACCAGCGGCTACTCTAGCGGGGCGAGCACAGATACGCAGTATTTT. Translating gives CATSGYSSGASTDTQYF.

The CDR3 sequence is CASSGSRGGGSPLHF. Here the CDR3 DNA reads TGTGCCAGCAGTGGAAGTAGGGGGGGAGGTTCACCCCTCCACTTT. This rearrangement joins TRBV2 to TRBJ1-6, with D possibly being TRBD1 (6 bases). V was shortened by 4 bases and J by 9 bases, with 16 bases between the two germline ends. The CDR3 consists of 15 residues. Germline-derived CDR1 and CDR2 are SNHLY and FYNNEI.

This chain uses TRBV5-1 with TRBJ2-5; D could derive from TRBD1 or TRBD2 (6 bases each). Germline V lookup: CDR1 SGHRS, CDR2 YFSETQ. CDR3 length: 13 amino acids. Trimming pared 2 bases from V and 5 bases from J, leaving 10 bases between. The CDR3 protein is CASSLSGAETQYF. CDR3 DNA sequence: TGCGCCAGCAGCTTATCGGGGGCGGAGACCCAGTACTTC.

This chain uses TRBV5-1 with TRBJ1-4, with a weak D call TRBD1 (6 bases). Trimming removed 4 bases at V and 7 bases at J, with 17 bases between. The length of the CDR3 is 15 residues. CDR1 and CDR2 (germline): SGHRS, YFSETQ. The CDR3 DNA sequence: TGCGCCAGCAGCCCGGTTATGGGGGCTGGTGAAAAACTGTTTTTT. This gives the protein CASSPVMGAGEKLFF.

The genes are TRBV27 and TRBJ1-5; D is perhaps TRBD1 (6 bases). This CDR3 contains 16 residues. V lost 2 bases to trimming and J lost 4 bases, with 15 bases between them. Germline CDR1 and CDR2: MNHEY and SMNVEV (reference sequence). CDR3 amino acids: CASSLSRGPPNQPQHF. CDR3 bases: TGTGCCAGCAGTTTAAGCAGGGGACCCCCTAATCAGCCCCAGCATTTT.

V and J are TRBV30 and TRBJ1-2; no reliable D call. The CDR3 consists of 14 residues. The V and J ends lost 0 bases and 3 bases respectively, with 11 bases between them. CDR1 GTSNPN and CDR2 SVGIG come from the germline V gene (reference sequence). The CDR3 nucleotides are TGTGCCTGGAGTGTAAAACACCGTGACTATGGCTACACCTTC. Protein product: CAWSVKHRDYGYTF. The full variable domain, in which reference TRBV30 and TRBJ1-2 provide the parts outside the CDR3, is SQTIHQWPATLVQPVGSPLSLECTVEGTSNPNLYWYRQAAGRGLQLLFYSVGIGQISSEVPQNLSASRPQDRQFILSSKKLLLSDSGFYLCAWSVKHRDYGYTFGSGTRLTVV.

The rearrangement uses TRBV6-1 and TRBJ2-4, with a possible D match to TRBD2 (6 bases). The CDR3 loop spans 17 amino acids. Germline V lookup: CDR1 MNHNS, CDR2 SASEGT. The V end lost 1 base, the J end lost 0 bases, and 13 bases lay between the germline ends. CDR3 loop: CASSEGWKRVAKNIQYF. The CDR3 DNA follows: TGTGCCAGCAGTGAAGGCTGGAAGCGGGTAGCCAAAAACATTCAGTACTTC.